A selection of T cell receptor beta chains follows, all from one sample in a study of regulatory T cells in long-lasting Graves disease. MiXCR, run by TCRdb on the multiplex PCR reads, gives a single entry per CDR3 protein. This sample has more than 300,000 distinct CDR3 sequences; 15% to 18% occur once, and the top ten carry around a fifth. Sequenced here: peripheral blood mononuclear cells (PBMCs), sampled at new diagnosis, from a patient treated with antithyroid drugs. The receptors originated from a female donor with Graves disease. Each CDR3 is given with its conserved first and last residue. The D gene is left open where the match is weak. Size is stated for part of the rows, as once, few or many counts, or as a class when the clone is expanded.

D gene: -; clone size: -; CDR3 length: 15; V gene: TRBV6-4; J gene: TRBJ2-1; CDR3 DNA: TGTGCCAGCAGTGACTCTGCGGGGGCTGGGAATGAGCAGTTCTTC; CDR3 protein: CASSDSAGAGNEQFF
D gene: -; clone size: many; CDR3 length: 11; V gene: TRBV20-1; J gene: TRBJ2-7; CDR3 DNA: TGCAGTGCTAGTCAGTCGGACGAGCAGTACTTC; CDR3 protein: CSASQSDEQYF
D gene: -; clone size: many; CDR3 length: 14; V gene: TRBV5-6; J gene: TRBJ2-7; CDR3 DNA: TGTGCCAGCAGTAAGGACACCCTGACCTACGAGCAGTACTTC; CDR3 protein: CASSKDTLTYEQYF
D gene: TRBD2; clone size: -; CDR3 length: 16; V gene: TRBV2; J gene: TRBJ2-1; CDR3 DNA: TGTGCCAGCAGTGGGACTAGCGGGAGAAAGCACAATGAGCAGTTCTTC; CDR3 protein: CASSGTSGRKHNEQFF
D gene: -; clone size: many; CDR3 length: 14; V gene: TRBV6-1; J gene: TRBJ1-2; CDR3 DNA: TGTGCCAGCAGTGAAGCGGGGACTAGCAGTGGCTACACCTTC; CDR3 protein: CASSEAGTSSGYTF
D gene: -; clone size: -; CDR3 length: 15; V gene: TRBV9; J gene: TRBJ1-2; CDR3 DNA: TGTGCCAGCAGCGTAGATCCCAGGTTCAACTATGGCTACACCTTC; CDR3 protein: CASSVDPRFNYGYTF
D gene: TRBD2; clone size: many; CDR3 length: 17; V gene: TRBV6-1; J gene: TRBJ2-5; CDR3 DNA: TGTGCCAGCAGTGACCCCTCCGGGAGGGGCCCCAAAGAGACCCAGTACTTC; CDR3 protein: CASSDPSGRGPKETQYF
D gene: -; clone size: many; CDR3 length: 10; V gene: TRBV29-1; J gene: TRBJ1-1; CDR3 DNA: TGCAGCGTTCAAATCACTGAAGCTTTCTTT; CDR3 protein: CSVQITEAFF
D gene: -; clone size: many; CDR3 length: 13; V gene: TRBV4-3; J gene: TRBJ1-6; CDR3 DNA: TGCGCCAGCAGCCAAGACAGTGATTCACCCCTCCACTTT; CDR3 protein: CASSQDSDSPLHF
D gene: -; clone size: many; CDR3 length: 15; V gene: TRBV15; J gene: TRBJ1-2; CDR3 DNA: TGTGCCACCAGCATTCTTCGGGACAACCACTATGGCTACACCTTC; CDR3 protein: CATSILRDNHYGYTF
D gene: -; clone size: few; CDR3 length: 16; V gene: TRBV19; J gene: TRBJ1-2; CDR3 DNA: TGTGCCAGTAGTATGTCTTTACTGTGGGGGAGAACCGGCTACACCTTC; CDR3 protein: CASSMSLLWGRTGYTF
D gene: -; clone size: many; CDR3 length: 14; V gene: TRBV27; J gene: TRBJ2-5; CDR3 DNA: TGTGCCAGCAGTTTATCTTTTGGCCCGGAGACCCAGTACTTC; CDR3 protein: CASSLSFGPETQYF
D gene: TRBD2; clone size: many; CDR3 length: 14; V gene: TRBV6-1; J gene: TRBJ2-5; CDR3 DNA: TGTGCCAGCAGTACTAGCGGGAGTTGGGAGACCCAGTACTTC; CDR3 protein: CASSTSGSWETQYF
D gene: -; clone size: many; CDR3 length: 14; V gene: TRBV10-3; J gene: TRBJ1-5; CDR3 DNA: TGTGCCATCAGTGGCGGAGACGCAGCACGACCCCAGCATTTT; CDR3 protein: CAISGGDAARPQHF
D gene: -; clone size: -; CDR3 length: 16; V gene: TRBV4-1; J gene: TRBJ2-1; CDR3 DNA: TGCGCCAGCAGCCAAGACGACCCAGTCGGCTACAATGAGCAGTTCTTC; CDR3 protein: CASSQDDPVGYNEQFF
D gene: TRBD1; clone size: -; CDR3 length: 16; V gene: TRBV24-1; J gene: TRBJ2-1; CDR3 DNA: TGTGCCACCAGTGATCGGACAGGGTTGTCCTACAATGAGCAGTTCTTC; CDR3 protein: CATSDRTGLSYNEQFF
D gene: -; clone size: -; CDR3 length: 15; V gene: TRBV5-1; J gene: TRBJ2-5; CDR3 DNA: TGCGCCAGCAGCCTGGACGTGGGCCCCCAAGAGACCCAGTACTTC; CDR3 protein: CASSLDVGPQETQYF
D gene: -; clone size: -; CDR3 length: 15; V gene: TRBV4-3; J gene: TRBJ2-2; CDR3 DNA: TGCGCCAGCAGCCGAGTCACAGGGAACACCGGGGAGCTGTTTTTT; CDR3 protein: CASSRVTGNTGELFF
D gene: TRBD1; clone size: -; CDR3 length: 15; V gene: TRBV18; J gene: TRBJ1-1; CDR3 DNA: TGTGCCAGCTCAGGACGGACAGGGAAAAGGGGTGAAGCTTTCTTT; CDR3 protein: CASSGRTGKRGEAFF
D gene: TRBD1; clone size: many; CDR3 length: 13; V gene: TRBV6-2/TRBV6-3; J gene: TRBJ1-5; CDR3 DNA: TGTGCCAGCTGGAGACAGGGGGGACAGCCCCAGCATTTT; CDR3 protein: CASWRQGGQPQHF
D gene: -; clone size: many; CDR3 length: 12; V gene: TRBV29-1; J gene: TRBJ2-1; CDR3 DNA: TGCAGCGTTGAGGGCTCCGGGGGTGAGCAGTTCTTC; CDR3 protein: CSVEGSGGEQFF
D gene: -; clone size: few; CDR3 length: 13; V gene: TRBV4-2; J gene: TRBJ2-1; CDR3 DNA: TGTGCCAGCAGCCAAGGAGTAGCTCCTGAGCAGTTCTTC; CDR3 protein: CASSQGVAPEQFF
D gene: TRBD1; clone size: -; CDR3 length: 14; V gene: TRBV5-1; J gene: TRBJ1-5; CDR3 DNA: TGCGCCAGCAGCCTGGACAGGGGAAAACAGCCCCAGCATTTT; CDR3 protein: CASSLDRGKQPQHF
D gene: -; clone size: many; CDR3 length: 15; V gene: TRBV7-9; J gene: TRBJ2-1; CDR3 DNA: TGTGCCAGCAGCTTAGCGGAAGGACAGAACAATGAGCAGTTCTTC; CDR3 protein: CASSLAEGQNNEQFF
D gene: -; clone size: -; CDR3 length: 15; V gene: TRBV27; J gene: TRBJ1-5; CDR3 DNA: TGTGCCAGCAGTAAGGGCCAGGGGATCAATCAGCCCCAGCATTTT; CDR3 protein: CASSKGQGINQPQHF
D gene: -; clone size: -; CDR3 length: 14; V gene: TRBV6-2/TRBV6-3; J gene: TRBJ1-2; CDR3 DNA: TGTGCCAGCAGTGGGCGGGGGGGCAGGGATGGCTACACCTTC; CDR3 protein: CASSGRGGRDGYTF
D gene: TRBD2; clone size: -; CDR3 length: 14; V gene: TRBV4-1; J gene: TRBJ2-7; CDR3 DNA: TGCGCCAGCAGCCAAGATAGCGGGTTCTACGAGCAGTACTTC; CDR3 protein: CASSQDSGFYEQYF
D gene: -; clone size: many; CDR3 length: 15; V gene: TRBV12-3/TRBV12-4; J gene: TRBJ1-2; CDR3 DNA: TGTGCCAGCAGTCCCCCGGACACTTACAGCTATGGCTACACCTTC; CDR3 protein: CASSPPDTYSYGYTF
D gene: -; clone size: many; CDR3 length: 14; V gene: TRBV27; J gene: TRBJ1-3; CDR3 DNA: TGTGCCAGCAGCAGGGGAAGCTCTGGAAACACCATATATTTT; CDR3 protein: CASSRGSSGNTIYF
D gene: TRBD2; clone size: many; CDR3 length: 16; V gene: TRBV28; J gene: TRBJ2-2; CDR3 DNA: TGTGCCAGCAGCCCGCTAGCGGAGATGAACACCGGGGAGCTGTTTTTT; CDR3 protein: CASSPLAEMNTGELFF
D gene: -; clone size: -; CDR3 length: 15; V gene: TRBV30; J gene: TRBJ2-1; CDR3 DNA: TGTGCCTGGAGCCCCATGGGGCGGGACCTCTCGGAGCAGTTCTTC; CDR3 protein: CAWSPMGRDLSEQFF
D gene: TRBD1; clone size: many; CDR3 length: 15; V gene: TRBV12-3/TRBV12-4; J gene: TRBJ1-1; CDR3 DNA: TGTGCCAGCAGTCCTGCGGACAGGGGGAACACTGAAGCTTTCTTT; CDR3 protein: CASSPADRGNTEAFF
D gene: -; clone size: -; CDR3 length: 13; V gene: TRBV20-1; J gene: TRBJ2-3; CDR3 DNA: TGCAGTGCTAGAGCGGCTGGCACAGATACGCAGTATTTT; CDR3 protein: CSARAAGTDTQYF
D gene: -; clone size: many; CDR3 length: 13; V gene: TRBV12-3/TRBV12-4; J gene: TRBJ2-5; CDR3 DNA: TGTGCCAGCAGAAGACTGGAAGGGGAGACCCAGTACTTC; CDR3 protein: CASRRLEGETQYF
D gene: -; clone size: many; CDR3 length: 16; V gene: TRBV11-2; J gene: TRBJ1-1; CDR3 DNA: TGTGCCAGCAGTACCACCACGGGGGGGCCTAACACTGAAGCTTTCTTT; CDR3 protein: CASSTTTGGPNTEAFF
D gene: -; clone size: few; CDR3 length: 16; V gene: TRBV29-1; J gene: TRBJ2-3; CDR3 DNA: TGCAGCGTTGAAGCACCGGAGGGGGGTAGCACAGATACGCAGTATTTT; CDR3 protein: CSVEAPEGGSTDTQYF
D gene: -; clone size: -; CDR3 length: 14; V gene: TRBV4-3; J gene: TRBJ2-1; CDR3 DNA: TGCGCCAGCAGCGAGACAACGACTGGACTTGAGCAGTTCTTC; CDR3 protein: CASSETTTGLEQFF
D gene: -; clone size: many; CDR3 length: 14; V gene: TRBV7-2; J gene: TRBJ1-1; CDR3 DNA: TGTGCCAGCAGCTTATCAAGGATGAACACTGAAGCTTTCTTT; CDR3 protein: CASSLSRMNTEAFF
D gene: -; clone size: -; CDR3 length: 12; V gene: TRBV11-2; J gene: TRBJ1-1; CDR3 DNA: TGTGCCAGCAGTCGCAGACGGGGGTCGGCTTTCTTT; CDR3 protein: CASSRRRGSAFF
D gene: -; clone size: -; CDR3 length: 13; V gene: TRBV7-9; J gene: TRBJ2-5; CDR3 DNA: TGTGCCAGCAGCTACGCGGGGCAAGAGACCCAGTACTTC; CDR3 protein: CASSYAGQETQYF
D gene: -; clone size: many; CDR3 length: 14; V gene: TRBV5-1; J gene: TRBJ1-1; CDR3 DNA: TGCGCCAGCAATATTGGGATAACAAACACTGAAGCTTTCTTT; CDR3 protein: CASNIGITNTEAFF
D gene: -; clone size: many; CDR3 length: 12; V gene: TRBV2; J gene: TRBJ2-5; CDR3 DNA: TGTGCCAGCAGTGATCTCGGGGAGACCCAGTACTTC; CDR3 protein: CASSDLGETQYF
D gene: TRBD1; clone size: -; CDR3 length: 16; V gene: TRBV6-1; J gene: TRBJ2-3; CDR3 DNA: TGTGCCAGCAGGGCTGACAGGGGGCGAGTCGCAGATACGCAGTATTTT; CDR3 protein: CASRADRGRVADTQYF
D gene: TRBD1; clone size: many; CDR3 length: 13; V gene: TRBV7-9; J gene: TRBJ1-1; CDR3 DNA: TGTGCCAGCAGCTCCGACAGGGGGAATGAAGCTTTCTTT; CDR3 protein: CASSSDRGNEAFF
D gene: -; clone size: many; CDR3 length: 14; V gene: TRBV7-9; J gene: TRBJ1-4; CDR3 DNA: TGTGCCAGCAGCTTAGAACAGCTTAATGAAAAACTGTTTTTT; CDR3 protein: CASSLEQLNEKLFF
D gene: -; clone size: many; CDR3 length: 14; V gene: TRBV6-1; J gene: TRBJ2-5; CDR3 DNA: TGTGCCTCGGATCCCCGCGCGGGCCAAGAGACCCAGTACTTC; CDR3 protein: CASDPRAGQETQYF
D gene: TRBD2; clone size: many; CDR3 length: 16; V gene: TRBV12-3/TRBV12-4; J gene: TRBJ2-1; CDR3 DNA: TGTGCCAGCAGTAGTGGGACTAGCGGGATTAAAAATGAGCAGTTCTTC; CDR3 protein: CASSSGTSGIKNEQFF
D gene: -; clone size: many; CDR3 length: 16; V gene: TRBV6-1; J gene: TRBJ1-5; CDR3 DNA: TGTGCCAGCACCACGTCCAGGGTTCTTTCTTATCAGCCCCAGCATTTT; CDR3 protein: CASTTSRVLSYQPQHF
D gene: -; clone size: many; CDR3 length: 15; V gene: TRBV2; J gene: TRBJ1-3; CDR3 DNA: TGTGCCAGCAGCCCCCAGGGGTTAATTGGAAACACCATATATTTT; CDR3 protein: CASSPQGLIGNTIYF
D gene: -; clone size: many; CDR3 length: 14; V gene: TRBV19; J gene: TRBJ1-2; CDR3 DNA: TGTGCCAGTAGGTCGGGCGGACGGTTAAACGGCTACACCTTC; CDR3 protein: CASRSGGRLNGYTF
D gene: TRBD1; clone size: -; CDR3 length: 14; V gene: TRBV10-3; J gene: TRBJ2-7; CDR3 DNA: TGTGCCATCAGTGAGGACAGGGGGCACTACGAGCAGTACTTC; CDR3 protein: CAISEDRGHYEQYF
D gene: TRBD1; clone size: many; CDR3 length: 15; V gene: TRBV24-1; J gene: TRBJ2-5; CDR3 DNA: TGTGCCACCAGTGACTCTCACAGGGGGCAAGAGACCCAGTACTTC; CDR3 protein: CATSDSHRGQETQYF
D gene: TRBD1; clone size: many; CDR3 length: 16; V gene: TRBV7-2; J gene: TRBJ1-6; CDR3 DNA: TGTGCCAGCAGCTCCGGGACAGCCAGCGGTAATTCACCCCTCCACTTT; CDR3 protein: CASSSGTASGNSPLHF
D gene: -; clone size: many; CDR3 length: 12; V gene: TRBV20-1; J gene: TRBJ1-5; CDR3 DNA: TGCAGTGCTAACAGGGATGATCAGCCCCAGCATTTT; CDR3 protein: CSANRDDQPQHF
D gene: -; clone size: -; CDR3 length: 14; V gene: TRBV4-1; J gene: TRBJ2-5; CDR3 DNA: TGCGCCAGCAGCCAACGACAGGGAGGGGAGACCCAGTACTTC; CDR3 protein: CASSQRQGGETQYF